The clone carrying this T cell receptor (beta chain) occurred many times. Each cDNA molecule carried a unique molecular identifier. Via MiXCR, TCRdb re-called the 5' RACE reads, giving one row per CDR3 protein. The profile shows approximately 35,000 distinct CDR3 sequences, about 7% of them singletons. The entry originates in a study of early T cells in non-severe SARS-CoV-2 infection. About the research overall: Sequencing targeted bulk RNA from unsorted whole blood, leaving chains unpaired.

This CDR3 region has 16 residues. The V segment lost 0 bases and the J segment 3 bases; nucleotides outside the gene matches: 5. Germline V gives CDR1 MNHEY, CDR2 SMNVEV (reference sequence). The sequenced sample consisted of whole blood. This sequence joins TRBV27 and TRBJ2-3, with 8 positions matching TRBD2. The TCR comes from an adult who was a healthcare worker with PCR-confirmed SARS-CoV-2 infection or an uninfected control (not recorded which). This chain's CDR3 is CASSLSAGDLTDTQYF. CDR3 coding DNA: TGTGCCAGCAGTTTATCAGCGGGAGACTTGACAGATACGCAGTATTTT.